This record looks at one TCR beta chain sequence and its context. Its cognate antigen is unknown. These data are taken from a study of radiotherapy plus CTLA-4 blockade in lung cancer. As for the study in general: Around 19% of enrolled patients responded objectively, and approximately 34% had disease control. Study conclusions and caveats: Reports state that early shifts in blood T cell clones, with interferon-beta, best predicted response. Some TCR clones had been derived from tumors. These clones expanded in peripheral blood after radiotherapy plus ipilimumab.

Focal radiation was given together with CTLA-4 blockade (ipilimumab) to patients with chemo-refractory metastatic non-small-cell lung cancer. Germline assignment: CDR1 MNHEY and CDR2 SMNVEV (reference sequence). V was shortened by 2 bases and J by 4 bases, with 15 bases between the two germline ends. There are 16 residues in the CDR3. TCRdb's copy holds only in-frame clones and misses some; the assay was immunoSEQ multiplex PCR. The sample lists 89,000 or so clones, approximately 78% occurring once. The chain links TRBV27 to TRBJ2-1, with D tentatively TRBD2 (7 bases). The sequencing used peripheral blood, collected from a patient treated with radiotherapy plus ipilimumab. This sequence was found in a human donor with non-small cell lung cancer who had a partial response to radiotherapy plus ipilimumab. This CDR3 is CASSLGGGRGYNEQFF. The CDR3 coding sequence is TGTGCCAGCAGTTTAGGCGGTGGGAGGGGGTACAATGAGCAGTTCTTC.